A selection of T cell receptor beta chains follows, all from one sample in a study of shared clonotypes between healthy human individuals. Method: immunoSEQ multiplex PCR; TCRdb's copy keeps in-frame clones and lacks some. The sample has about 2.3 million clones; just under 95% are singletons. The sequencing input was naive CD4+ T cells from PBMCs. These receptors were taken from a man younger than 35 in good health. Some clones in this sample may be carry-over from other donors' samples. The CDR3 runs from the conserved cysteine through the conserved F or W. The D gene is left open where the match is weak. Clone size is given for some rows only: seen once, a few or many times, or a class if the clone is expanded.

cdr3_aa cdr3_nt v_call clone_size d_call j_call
CASSAGSREQFF TGTGCCAGCAGCGCGGGATCGCGGGAGCAGTTCTTC TRBV7-2 . . TRBJ2-1
CASSLTRTGTSGSVYSGANVLTF TGTGCCAGCTCCCTCACCCGTACCGGGACTAGCGGGAGCGTTTACTCTGGGGCCAACGTCCTGACTTTC TRBV18 . TRBD2 TRBJ2-6
CASSLSVTLSSGNTIYF TGTGCCAGCAGCTTAAGCGTTACTCTTAGCTCTGGAAACACCATATATTTT TRBV7-2 once . TRBJ1-3
CASSDDPGGPFGTQYF TGCGCCAGCAGCGATGACCCGGGAGGGCCTTTCGGGACCCAGTACTTC TRBV5-1 . TRBD2 TRBJ2-5
CASGLVLIYRDRVPNEQFF TGTGCTAGTGGTTTGGTACTTATATACCGGGACAGGGTACCCAATGAGCAGTTCTTC TRBV12-5 . TRBD1 TRBJ2-1
CASSLGRNNEQFF TGTGCCAGCAGCTTGGGCCGTAACAATGAGCAGTTCTTC TRBV11-2 . . TRBJ2-1
CASSLPGDTQYF TGCGCCAGCAGCCTTCCTGGAGATACGCAGTATTTT TRBV5-1 . . TRBJ2-3
CASSLVAAGGGEQYF TGTGCCAGCAGCTTAGTTGCAGCGGGAGGGGGCGAGCAGTACTTC TRBV7-2 . TRBD2 TRBJ2-7
CASSVTGEGEQYF TGTGCCAGCAGCGTGACAGGGGAAGGGGAGCAGTACTTC TRBV5-6 . TRBD1 TRBJ2-7
CASSARSGTRPYEQYF TGCGCCAGCAGCGCAAGGTCCGGGACTAGACCCTACGAGCAGTACTTC TRBV4-1 . TRBD2 TRBJ2-7
CASSFDRGDYEQYF TGTGCCAGCAGCTTTGACAGGGGCGACTACGAGCAGTACTTC TRBV7-3 . TRBD1 TRBJ2-7
CASSRAGTGLATNEKLFF TGCGCCAGCAGCCGCGCCGGGACAGGACTTGCAACTAATGAAAAACTGTTTTTT TRBV4-1 . TRBD1 TRBJ1-4
CASSLAGTPSYNEQFF TGTGCCAGCAGCTTAGCCGGGACCCCATCCTACAATGAGCAGTTCTTC TRBV7-2 . . TRBJ2-1
CASSKEGGSRTQYF TGTGCCAGCAGCAAAGAGGGGGGGTCGAGGACCCAGTACTTC TRBV9 . . TRBJ2-5
CASSLSPGGTNEQFF TGTGCCAGCAGCTTAAGCCCGGGAGGGACCAATGAGCAGTTCTTC TRBV7-3 . TRBD2 TRBJ2-1
CASSLQLGTEAFF TGCGCCAGCAGCCTACAGCTGGGCACTGAAGCTTTCTTT TRBV5-1 . . TRBJ1-1
CAWSQQAGDEQFF TGTGCCTGGAGCCAGCAAGCTGGAGATGAGCAGTTCTTC TRBV30 . . TRBJ2-1
CASSLAPSTDTQYF TGTGCCAGCAGCTTGGCTCCAAGCACAGATACGCAGTATTTT TRBV5-4 . . TRBJ2-3
CASSISGVLPLGTQYF TGTGCCAGTAGTATTTCCGGGGTCCTACCTCTAGGGACCCAGTACTTC TRBV19 . . TRBJ2-5
CASSLASVRGAEAFF TGTGCCAGCAGCTTAGCGTCCGTTAGGGGGGCTGAAGCTTTCTTT TRBV7-6 . . TRBJ1-1
CASRGTSGPKAGELFF TGTGCCAGCAGGGGGACTAGCGGCCCCAAAGCCGGGGAGCTGTTTTTT TRBV2 . TRBD2 TRBJ2-2
CASSLGGANTEAFF TGTGCCAGCAGCTTAGGGGGCGCGAACACTGAAGCTTTCTTT TRBV7-9 few . TRBJ1-1
CASSYGQAQETQYF TGTGCCAGCAGTTATGGCCAGGCTCAAGAGACCCAGTACTTC TRBV6-5 . . TRBJ2-5
CASSVGGDQPQHF TGTGCCAGCTCAGTGGGGGGAGATCAGCCCCAGCATTTT TRBV18 . . TRBJ1-5
CASSQAGTLNYGSTF TGCGCCAGCAGCCAAGCGGGTACACTCAACTATGGCTCCACCTTC TRBV4-3 . . TRBJ1-2
CASNAGTGPLEQFF TGTGCCAGCAACGCCGGGACGGGACCTTTGGAGCAGTTCTTC TRBV14 . . TRBJ2-1
CASSSLAANNEQFF TGCGCCAGCAGCTCTCTAGCGGCCAACAATGAGCAGTTCTTC TRBV5-1 . TRBD2 TRBJ2-1
CAWSVGGSGNTIYF TGTGCCTGGAGTGTGGGAGGGTCTGGAAACACCATATATTTT TRBV30 . . TRBJ1-3
CASSLELGEQYF TGTGCCAGCAGCTTAGAGCTGGGGGAGCAGTACTTC TRBV11-3 . . TRBJ2-7
CASSPRQGVVFGGKLFF TGTGCCAGCAGCCCCCGACAGGGGGTCGTCTTCGGGGGGAAACTGTTTTTT TRBV9 . TRBD1 TRBJ1-4
CASRTGVSGTEAFF TGCGCCAGCAGAACGGGGGTTTCAGGCACTGAAGCTTTCTTT TRBV5-1 . . TRBJ1-1
CASSYSVGPTYEQYF TGTGCCAGCAGTTACTCGGTAGGGCCCACCTACGAGCAGTACTTC TRBV6-5 . . TRBJ2-7
CASLRGSGAGGYTF TGTGCCAGCCTCCGCGGGTCGGGGGCGGGCGGCTACACCTTC TRBV9 . . TRBJ1-2
CASSLGTSNYNEQFF TGTGCCAGCAGCCTCGGGACTAGTAACTACAATGAGCAGTTCTTC TRBV4-2 . TRBD2 TRBJ2-1
CASISVGWRGKGNTIYF TGTGCCAGCATTTCGGTGGGATGGCGGGGGAAAGGAAACACCATATATTTT TRBV21-1 . . TRBJ1-3
CSAGQQETQYF TGCAGTGCTGGACAGCAAGAGACCCAGTACTTC TRBV20-1 . . TRBJ2-5
CASSSAYSYEQYF TGTGCCAGCAGTTCTGCCTACTCCTACGAGCAGTACTTC TRBV28 . . TRBJ2-7
CASSYRGTLTDTQYF TGTGCCAGCAGTTATAGGGGGACCCTGACAGATACGCAGTATTTT TRBV28 . . TRBJ2-3
CASRASGIPDTQYF TGTGCCAGCAGGGCTAGCGGGATACCAGATACGCAGTATTTT TRBV27 . TRBD2 TRBJ2-3
CASSEVEEGQPQHF TGTGCCAGCAGTGAGGTGGAGGAAGGGCAGCCCCAGCATTTT TRBV25-1 . . TRBJ1-5
CASSLERAGANVLTF TGCGCCAGCAGCTTGGAAAGGGCCGGGGCCAACGTCCTGACTTTC TRBV5-1 . . TRBJ2-6
CASSLMGIEGREQFF TGTGCCAGCAGCCTAATGGGGATTGAGGGTCGTGAGCAGTTCTTC TRBV7-3 once . TRBJ2-1
CASSFDRGPQHF TGTGCCAGCAGTTTCGACAGGGGGCCCCAGCATTTT TRBV28 . TRBD1 TRBJ1-5
CATLWRGSYNEQFF TGTGCCACCTTATGGAGGGGCTCCTACAATGAGCAGTTCTTC TRBV7-8 . . TRBJ2-1
CASTRGGNTEAFF TGTGCCAGTACCCGGGGCGGGAACACTGAAGCTTTCTTT TRBV19 . . TRBJ1-1
CASRQGKSYEQYF TGTGCCAGCAGGCAGGGAAAGTCCTACGAGCAGTACTTC TRBV6-5 . . TRBJ2-7
CASSRSSLGDTQYF TGTGCCAGCAGTCGATCTAGCCTAGGAGATACGCAGTATTTT TRBV6-5 . . TRBJ2-3
CASSLETHQPQHF TGTGCCAGCAGCTTAGAGACCCATCAGCCCCAGCATTTT TRBV7-2 . . TRBJ1-5
CASSWTGGETQYF TGTGCCAGCAGCTGGACAGGCGGGGAGACCCAGTACTTC TRBV6-6 . TRBD1 TRBJ2-5
CASSSSTGGYGYTF TGTGCCAGCAGCTCATCGACAGGGGGCTATGGCTACACCTTC TRBV21-1 . . TRBJ1-2
CASSYPSYGYTF TGTGCCAGCAGTTACCCCAGCTATGGCTACACCTTC TRBV6-6 . . TRBJ1-2
CASSVAQDSGNTIYF TGTGCCAGCAGCGTAGCCCAGGACTCTGGAAACACCATATATTTT TRBV9 . . TRBJ1-3
CASSLFRTQNTGELFF TGTGCCAGCAGTTTATTCCGGACACAGAACACCGGGGAGCTGTTTTTT TRBV28 . . TRBJ2-2
CASSEWSEAFF TGTGCCAGCAGTGAGTGGTCTGAAGCTTTCTTT TRBV6-1 . . TRBJ1-1
CASSSDVKTGWTEAFF TGCGCCAGCAGCTCCGATGTAAAGACAGGGTGGACTGAAGCTTTCTTT TRBV5-1 . TRBD1 TRBJ1-1
CASSLGQGVGDTQYF TGTGCCAGCAGCTTGGGCCAGGGAGTAGGGGATACGCAGTATTTT TRBV7-2 . . TRBJ2-3